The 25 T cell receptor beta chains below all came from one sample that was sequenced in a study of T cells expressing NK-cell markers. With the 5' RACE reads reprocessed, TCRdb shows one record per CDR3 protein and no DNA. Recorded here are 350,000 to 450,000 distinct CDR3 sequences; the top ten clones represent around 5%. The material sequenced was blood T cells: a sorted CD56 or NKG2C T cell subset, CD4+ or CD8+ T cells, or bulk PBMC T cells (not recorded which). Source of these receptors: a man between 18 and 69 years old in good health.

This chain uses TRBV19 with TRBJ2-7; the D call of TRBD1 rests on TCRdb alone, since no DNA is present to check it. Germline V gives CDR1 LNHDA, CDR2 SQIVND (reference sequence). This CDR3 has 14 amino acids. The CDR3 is CASSIVGQPYEQYF.

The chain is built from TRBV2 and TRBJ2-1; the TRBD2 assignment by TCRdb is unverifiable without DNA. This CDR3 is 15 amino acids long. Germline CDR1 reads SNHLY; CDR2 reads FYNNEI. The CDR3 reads CASSVLAVGYNEQFF.

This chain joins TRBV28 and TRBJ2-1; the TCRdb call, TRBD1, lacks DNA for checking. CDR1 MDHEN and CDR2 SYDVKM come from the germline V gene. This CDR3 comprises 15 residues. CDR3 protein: CASIGRGQGLNEQFF.

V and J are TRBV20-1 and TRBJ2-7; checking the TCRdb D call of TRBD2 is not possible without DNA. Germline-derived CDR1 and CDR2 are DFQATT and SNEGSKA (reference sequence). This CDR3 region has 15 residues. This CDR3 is CSARPSGGIWYEQYF.

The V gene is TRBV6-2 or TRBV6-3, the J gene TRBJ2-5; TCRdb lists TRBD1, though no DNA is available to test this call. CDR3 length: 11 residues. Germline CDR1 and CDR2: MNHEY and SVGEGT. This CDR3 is CASSSPGTQYF.

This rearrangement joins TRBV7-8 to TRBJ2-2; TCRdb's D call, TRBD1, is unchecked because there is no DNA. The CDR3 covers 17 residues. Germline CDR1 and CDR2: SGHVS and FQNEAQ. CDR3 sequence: CASSQGTRAIGTGELFF.

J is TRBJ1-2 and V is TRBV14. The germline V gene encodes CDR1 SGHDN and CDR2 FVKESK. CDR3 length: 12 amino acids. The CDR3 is CASSQGWGGYTF.

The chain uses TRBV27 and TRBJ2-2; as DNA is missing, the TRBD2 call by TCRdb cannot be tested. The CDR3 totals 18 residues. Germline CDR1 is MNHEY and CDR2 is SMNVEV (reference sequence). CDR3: CASSLFLGTILNTGELFF.

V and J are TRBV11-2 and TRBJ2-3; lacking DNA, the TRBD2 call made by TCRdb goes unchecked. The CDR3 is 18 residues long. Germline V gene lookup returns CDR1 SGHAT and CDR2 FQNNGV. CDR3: CASSLIRSRASSTDTQYF.

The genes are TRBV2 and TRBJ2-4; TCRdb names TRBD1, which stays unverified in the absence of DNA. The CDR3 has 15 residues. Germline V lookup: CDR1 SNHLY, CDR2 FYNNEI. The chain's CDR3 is CASSEAVGGGRLKYF. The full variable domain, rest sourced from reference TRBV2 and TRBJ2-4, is EPEVTQTPSHQVTQMGQEVILRCVPISNHLYFYWYRQILGQKVEFLVSFYNNEISEKSEIFDDQFSVERPDGSNFTLKIRSTKLEDSAMYFCASSEAVGGGRLKYFGAGTRLSVL.

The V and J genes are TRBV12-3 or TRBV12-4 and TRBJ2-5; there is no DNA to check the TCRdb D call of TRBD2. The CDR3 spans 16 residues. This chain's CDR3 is CASSFPGTSGGAAQYF.

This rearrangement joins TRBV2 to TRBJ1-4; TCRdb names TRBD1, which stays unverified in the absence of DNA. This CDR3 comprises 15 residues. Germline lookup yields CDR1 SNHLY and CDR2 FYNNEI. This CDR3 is CASSGQGNPGEKLFF. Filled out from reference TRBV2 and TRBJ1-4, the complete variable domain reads EPEVTQTPSHQVTQMGQEVILRCVPISNHLYFYWYRQILGQKVEFLVSFYNNEISEKSEIFDDQFSVERPDGSNFTLKIRSTKLEDSAMYFCASSGQGNPGEKLFFGSGTQLSVL.

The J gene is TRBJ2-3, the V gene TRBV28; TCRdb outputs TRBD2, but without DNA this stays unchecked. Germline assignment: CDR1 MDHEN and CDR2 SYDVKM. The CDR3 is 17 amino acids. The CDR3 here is CASSFLAGGPGADTQYF.

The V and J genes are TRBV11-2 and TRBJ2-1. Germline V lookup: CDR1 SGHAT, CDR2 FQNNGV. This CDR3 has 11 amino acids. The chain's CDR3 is CASSPSDEQFF. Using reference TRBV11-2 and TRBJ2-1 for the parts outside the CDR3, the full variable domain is EAGVAQSPRYKIIEKRQSVAFWCNPISGHATLYWYQQILGQGPKLLIQFQNNGVVDDSQLPKDRFSAERLKGVDSTLKIQPAKLEDSAVYLCASSPSDEQFFGPGTRLTVL.

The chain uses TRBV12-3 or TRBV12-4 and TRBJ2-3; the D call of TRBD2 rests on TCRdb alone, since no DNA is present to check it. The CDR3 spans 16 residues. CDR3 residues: CASTLSGGGGTDTQYF.

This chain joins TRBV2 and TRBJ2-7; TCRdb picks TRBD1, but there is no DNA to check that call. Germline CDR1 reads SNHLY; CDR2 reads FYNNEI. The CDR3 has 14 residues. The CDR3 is CAIGPSRGPYEQYF.

This CDR3 is CAWSPGTVSYEQYF. The chain combines TRBV30 with TRBJ2-7; TCRdb outputs TRBD1, but without DNA this stays unchecked. Germline V gene data show CDR1 as GTSNPN and CDR2 as SVGIG (reference sequence). The CDR3 loop spans 14 amino acids.

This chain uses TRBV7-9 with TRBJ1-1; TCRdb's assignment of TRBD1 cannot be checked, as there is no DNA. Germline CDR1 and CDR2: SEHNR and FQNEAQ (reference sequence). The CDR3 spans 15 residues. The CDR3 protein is CASSEADRRNTEAFF.

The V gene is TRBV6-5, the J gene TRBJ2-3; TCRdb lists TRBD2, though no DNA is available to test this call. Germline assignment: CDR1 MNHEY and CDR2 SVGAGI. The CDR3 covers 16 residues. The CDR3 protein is CASSYSPGTRVNTQYF.

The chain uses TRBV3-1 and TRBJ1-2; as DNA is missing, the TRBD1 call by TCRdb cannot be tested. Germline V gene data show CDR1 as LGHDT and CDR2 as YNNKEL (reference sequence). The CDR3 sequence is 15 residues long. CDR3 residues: CASSPPQGDFYGYTF.

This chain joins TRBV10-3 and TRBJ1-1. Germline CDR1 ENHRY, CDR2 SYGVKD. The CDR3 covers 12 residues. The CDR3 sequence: CAISESTREAFF.

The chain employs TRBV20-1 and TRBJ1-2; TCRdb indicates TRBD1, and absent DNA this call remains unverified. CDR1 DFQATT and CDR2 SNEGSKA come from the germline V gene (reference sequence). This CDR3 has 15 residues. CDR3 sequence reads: CSARIFYRDRGGYTF.

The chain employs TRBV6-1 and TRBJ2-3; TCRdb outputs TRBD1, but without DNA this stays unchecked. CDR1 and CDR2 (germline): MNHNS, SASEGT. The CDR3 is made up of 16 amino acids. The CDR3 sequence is CASSEVWDRDADTQYF.

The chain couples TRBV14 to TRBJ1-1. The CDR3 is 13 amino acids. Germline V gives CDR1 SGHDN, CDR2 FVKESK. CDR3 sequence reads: CASSRELNTEAFF.

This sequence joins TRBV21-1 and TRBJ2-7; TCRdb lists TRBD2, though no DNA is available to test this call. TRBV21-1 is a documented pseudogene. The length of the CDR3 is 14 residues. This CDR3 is CASSSRTAPYEQYF.